This TCR beta chain appears in the sequencing data of a study of cytomegalovirus exposure and HLA in healthy donors. Study background: Out of around 360 genotyped donors, about 76% belonged to the Caucasian-associated ancestry cluster. Findings of the study overall: As a later analysis revealed, the rate of TCR association differed by HLA locus, with DRB1 most and HLA-C fewest.

On this clone itself: Its cognate antigen is unknown.

This CDR3 spans 14 amino acids. CDR1 MGHDK and CDR2 SYGVNS come from the germline V gene. Trimming left V 0 bases short and J 4 bases short, with 9 bases between. Primers included in the PCR were 60 Vbeta and 13 Jbeta primers. Clones were read by immunoSEQ multiplex PCR, and TCRdb kept only the in-frame ones, dropping some. This table holds some 200,000 clones, 70% to 80% found once. At collection, donors were nominally healthy, but unrecorded immune exposures were probable. Sequenced material: PBMCs. The receptor was isolated from a man aged 35 to 55 in good health and CMV-seronegative. V gene TRBV25-1 combines with J gene TRBJ2-5; D gene uncertain. The CDR3 coding sequence is TGTGCCAGCAGTGAATATGGGCAGCTAGAGACCCAGTACTTC. It codes for CASSEYGQLETQYF. Full variable domain (rest looked up from reference TRBV25-1 and TRBJ2-5): EADIYQTPRYLVIGTGKKITLECSQTMGHDKMYWYQQDPGMELHLIHYSYGVNSTEKGDLSSESTVSRIRTEHFPLTLESARPSHTSQYLCASSEYGQLETQYFGPGTRLLVL.